This is a list of T cell receptor beta chains from one sample in a study of preoperative IRX-2 immunotherapy in early breast cancer. The table came from immunoSEQ multiplex PCR; TCRdb's copy has only in-frame clones and leaves some out. The repertoire has around 34,000 clones, 90% to 95% of them found once; the top ten carry under 6.5%. The material was obtained from a patient treated with IRX-2 immunotherapy. The source is a human donor with breast cancer. CDR3s include the opening cysteine and the closing phenylalanine or tryptophan. The D gene is left open where the match is weak. The listing skips clone size in some rows; elsewhere it reads once, few, many or a size class.

v_gene	abundance	d_gene	j_gene	CDR3aa	CDR3nt
TRBV5-4	.	TRBD2	TRBJ2-7	CASSPRGVSYEQYF	TGTGCCAGCAGCCCCCGGGGGGTGTCCTACGAGCAGTACTTC
TRBV19	once	TRBD2	TRBJ2-1	CASSPGLAEYNEQFF	TGTGCCAGTAGTCCCGGACTAGCGGAGTACAATGAGCAGTTCTTC
TRBV25-1	.	.	TRBJ1-2	CASSELGGGENYGYTF	TGTGCCAGCAGTGAATTAGGCGGGGGAGAAAACTATGGCTACACCTTC
TRBV5-1	.	TRBD1	TRBJ2-3	CASRTGDSRTDTQYF	TGCGCCAGCAGAACAGGGGATTCGAGGACAGATACGCAGTATTTT
TRBV4-3	.	.	TRBJ2-5	CASSLAFGGQTTQYF	TGCGCCAGCAGCCTAGCTTTTGGAGGGCAGACGACCCAGTACTTC
TRBV18	.	.	TRBJ1-2	CASSPGVYGYTF	TGTGCCAGCTCACCAGGGGTTTATGGCTACACCTTC
TRBV6-6	.	TRBD1	TRBJ2-1	CASSYPPGQHNEQFF	TGTGCCAGCAGTTACCCCCCGGGACAGCACAATGAGCAGTTCTTC
TRBV4-3	.	TRBD1	TRBJ2-5	CASSQSQGAAQTQYF	TGCGCCAGCAGCCAATCGCAGGGGGCGGCGCAGACCCAGTACTTC
TRBV5-1	.	.	TRBJ1-2	CASRGGENYGYTF	TGCGCCAGCAGGGGAGGGGAAAACTATGGCTACACCTTC
TRBV18	.	TRBD1	TRBJ2-7	CASSLTGVAYEQYF	TGTGCCAGCTCACTAACAGGGGTAGCCTACGAGCAGTACTTC
TRBV10-3	.	TRBD2	TRBJ2-1	CAIGLPGGSYNEQFF	TGTGCCATCGGTCTTCCGGGGGGCTCCTACAATGAGCAGTTCTTC
TRBV6-6	.	TRBD1	TRBJ1-2	CASSPTGESYGYTF	TGTGCCAGCAGTCCTACAGGGGAATCCTATGGCTACACCTTC
TRBV29-1	.	TRBD2	TRBJ2-1	CSASSGRSGEQFF	TGCAGCGCAAGTAGCGGGAGGTCTGGTGAGCAGTTCTTC
TRBV11-1	.	.	TRBJ2-3	CASSLQEIYGTDTQYF	TGTGCCAGCAGCCTCCAGGAGATTTATGGCACAGATACGCAGTATTTT
TRBV7-9	.	TRBD2	TRBJ2-5	CASSLVILFGRSRETQYF	TGTGCCAGCAGCTTAGTTATTCTATTCGGGAGGTCTCGAGAGACCCAGTACTTC
TRBV11-2	.	TRBD2	TRBJ2-3	CASSGGGLGTQYF	TGTGCCAGCAGTGGGGGGGGGTTAGGTACGCAGTATTTT
TRBV19	.	TRBD1	TRBJ1-1	CASSIPRTGGTEAFF	TGTGCCAGTAGTATACCCCGGACAGGGGGCACTGAAGCTTTCTTT
TRBV27	.	TRBD1	TRBJ2-1	CASTSGGSYNEQFF	TGTGCCAGCACGTCAGGGGGTTCCTACAATGAGCAGTTCTTC
TRBV10-1	.	.	TRBJ2-3	CASSGGYTDTQYF	TGCGCCAGCAGTGGGGGCTACACAGATACGCAGTATTTT
TRBV19	.	TRBD1	TRBJ2-2	CASRYLRTGSTGELFF	TGTGCCAGTAGATACCTAAGGACAGGGTCCACCGGGGAGCTGTTTTTT
TRBV5-1	.	.	TRBJ2-7	CASSPRVGVEQYF	TGCGCCAGCAGCCCCCGCGTAGGGGTCGAGCAGTACTTC
TRBV7-8	.	.	TRBJ1-3	CASSPRERSGNTIYF	TGTGCCAGCAGCCCGCGTGAAAGGTCTGGAAACACCATATATTTT
TRBV28	.	TRBD1	TRBJ1-4	CASSTGGAEEKLFF	TGTGCCAGCAGTACAGGGGGCGCAGAGGAAAAACTGTTTTTT
TRBV7-8	.	.	TRBJ1-1	CASSPSKQGLLEAFF	TGTGCCAGCAGCCCATCCAAACAGGGCCTCCTTGAAGCTTTCTTT
TRBV7-3	.	TRBD1	TRBJ2-1	CASSPGQGPNEQFF	TGTGCCAGCAGCCCAGGACAGGGCCCCAATGAGCAGTTCTTC
TRBV5-1	.	.	TRBJ2-4	CASSSGAGVTSRFKNIQYF	TGCGCCAGCAGCTCGGGTGCAGGGGTGACCTCTAGGTTCAAAAACATTCAGTACTTC
TRBV6-5	.	.	TRBJ2-7	CASRVSGTVSYEQYF	TGTGCCAGCAGGGTGTCTGGGACGGTCTCCTACGAGCAGTACTTC
TRBV7-2	.	.	TRBJ1-5	CASSARQEQYQSQHF	TGTGCCAGCAGCGCCCGACAGGAGCAGTATCAGTCCCAGCATTTT
TRBV2	once	.	TRBJ1-5	CASSEPPGRGDRPQHF	TGTGCCAGCAGTGAACCTCCGGGGAGGGGGGATCGGCCCCAGCATTTT
TRBV9	.	TRBD2	TRBJ2-3	CASSVGSGRGSDTQYF	TGTGCCAGCAGCGTAGGTAGCGGGAGGGGATCAGATACGCAGTATTTT
TRBV5-4	.	TRBD2	TRBJ2-5	CASSLGLAGETQYF	TGTGCCAGCAGCTTGGGGCTAGCGGGAGAGACCCAGTACTTC